This T cell receptor (beta chain) emerged from a study of neoadjuvant anti-PD-1 for oral cavity cancer. Assay: immunoSEQ multiplex PCR; the TCRdb copy retains only in-frame clones and omits some. The sample gives approximately 7,700 clones, roughly 50% of which show up once; roughly 12% is in the top ten. The CDR3 length is 17 residues. Germline V gene data show CDR1 as LNHDA and CDR2 as SQIVND (reference sequence). The V and J ends lost 6 bases and 3 bases respectively, with 24 bases between them. Stage II-IVA oral cavity squamous cell carcinoma was new and untreated by systemic or radiation therapy. This clone was seen a few times.

The sample here was tumor tissue, taken before nivolumab (anti-PD-1) treatment. The clonotype originates from a person aged 35-80 years with oral cavity squamous cell carcinoma. This chain joins TRBV19 and TRBJ2-7, with D perhaps TRBD1 (6 bases). The CDR3, as DNA: TGTGCCAGTAGCCTGGATCACGCTACAGGGAGTTACTACGAGCAGTACTTC. Translating gives CASSLDHATGSYYEQYF.